The TCR beta chain described here comes from a study of blood T cell repertoires in COVID-19. Study summary: Material from acute and convalescent COVID-19 was sourced from the United States, Italy and Spain. PBMCs, B-cell-depleted T cells, or T cells provided the cDNA or gDNA that made up the material.

The CDR3 has 13 amino acids. Trimming cost V 7 bases and J 1 base, with 9 bases left between them. CDR1 is MNHNY, CDR2 SVGAGI, per germline (reference sequence). Seattle patient enrollment occurred during active infection, with longitudinal follow-up thereafter. In the source study's methods: Amplifying reference gene primers gave estimates of nucleated cell counts. Clones were sequenced by immunoSEQ multiplex PCR, and TCRdb holds only the in-frame ones, with some missing. V, J and clone size derive from that table, while D and trimming were established from the DNA sequence. In the table there are almost 200,000 clones, around 79% of which are singletons.

The sequence was obtained from a woman aged 40 to 50 with COVID-19, enrolled during active disease. The chain combines TRBV6-6 with TRBJ2-3; D is ambiguous. The sequenced sample was peripheral blood. CDR3 sequence: CASTRTGTDTQYF. CDR3 sequence (DNA): TGTGCCAGCACCCGTACGGGCACAGATACGCAGTATTTT.